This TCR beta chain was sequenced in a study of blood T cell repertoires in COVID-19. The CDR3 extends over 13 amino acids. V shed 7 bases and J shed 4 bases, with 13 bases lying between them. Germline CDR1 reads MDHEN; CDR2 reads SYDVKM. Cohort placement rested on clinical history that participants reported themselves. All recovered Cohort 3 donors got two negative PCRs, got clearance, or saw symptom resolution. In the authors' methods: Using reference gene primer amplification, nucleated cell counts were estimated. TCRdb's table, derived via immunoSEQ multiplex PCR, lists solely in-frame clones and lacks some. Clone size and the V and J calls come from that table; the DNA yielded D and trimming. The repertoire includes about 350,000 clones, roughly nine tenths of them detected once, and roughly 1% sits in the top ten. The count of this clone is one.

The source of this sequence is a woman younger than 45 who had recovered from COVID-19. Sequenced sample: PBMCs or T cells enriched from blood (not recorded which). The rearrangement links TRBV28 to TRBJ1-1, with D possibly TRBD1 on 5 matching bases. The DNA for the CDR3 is TGTGCCAGCACCGGGGGGTGGGGCACTGAAGCTTTCTTT. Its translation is CASTGGWGTEAFF.